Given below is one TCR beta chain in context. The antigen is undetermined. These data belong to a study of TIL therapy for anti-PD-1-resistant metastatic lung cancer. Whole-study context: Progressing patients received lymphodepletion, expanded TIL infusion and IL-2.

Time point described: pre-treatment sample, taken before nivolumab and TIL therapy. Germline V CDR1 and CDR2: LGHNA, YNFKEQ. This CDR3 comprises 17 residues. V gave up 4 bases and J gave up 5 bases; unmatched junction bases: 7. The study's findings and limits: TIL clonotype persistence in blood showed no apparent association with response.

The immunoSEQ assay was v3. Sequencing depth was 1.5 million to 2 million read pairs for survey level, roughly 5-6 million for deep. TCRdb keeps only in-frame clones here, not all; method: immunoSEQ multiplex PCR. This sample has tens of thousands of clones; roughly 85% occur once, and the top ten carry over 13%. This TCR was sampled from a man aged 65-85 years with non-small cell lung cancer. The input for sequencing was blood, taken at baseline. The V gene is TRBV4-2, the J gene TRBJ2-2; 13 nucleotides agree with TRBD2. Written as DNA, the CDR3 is TGTGCCAGCAGCCCCCGGACTAGCGGGAGTGTAACCGGGGAGCTGTTTTTT. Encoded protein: CASSPRTSGSVTGELFF.